The next 3 T cell receptor beta chains were all read from a single sample in a study of immune evolution from preneoplasia to lung adenocarcinoma. Data came from immunoSEQ multiplex PCR; TCRdb stores just in-frame clones and leaves some out. Of around 5,000 clones listed, 76% were seen once; the top ten hold under 8.5%. The sample taken for sequencing was FFPE minimally invasive lung adenocarcinoma tissue. These TCRs come from a person between 65 and 80 years old with lung adenocarcinoma.

The V call is TRBV7-2, the J call TRBJ2-3; perhaps D is TRBD1 or TRBD2 (5 bases each). The V gene lost 5 bases and the J gene lost 7 bases, with 19 bases spanning the gap. CDR3 length: 15 amino acids. The germline V gene has CDR1 SGHTA and CDR2 FQGNSA. CDR3 protein: CASSQGVDGLYTQYF. The CDR3 DNA reads TGTGCCAGCAGCCAAGGGGTGGACGGACTTTATACGCAGTATTTT.

The chain links TRBV13 to TRBJ1-1, with a tentative D call TRBD1 (6 bases). Per the germline V gene, CDR1 is PRHDT and CDR2 is FYEKMQ (reference sequence). The CDR3 consists of 15 residues. Trimming shortened V by 1 base and J by 8 bases, and 17 bases separated the two germline ends. In DNA, the CDR3 is TGTGCCAGCAGCTTAGTATTGTCAGGGGCAAAGGAAGCTTTCTTT. This sequence encodes CASSLVLSGAKEAFF.

This rearrangement joins TRBV7-9 to TRBJ2-2, with 8 bases lining up with TRBD1. Germline CDR1 is SEHNR and CDR2 is FQNEAQ (reference sequence). CDR3 size: 15 residues. V trimming: 4 bases; J trimming: 2 bases; junction bases outside the gene matches: 3. The CDR3 DNA follows: TGTGCCAGCAGCTCCGGACAGGGCAACACCGGGGAGCTGTTTTTT. This translates into CASSSGQGNTGELFF. The full variable domain, with the rest looked up from reference TRBV7-9 and TRBJ2-2, is DTGVSQNPRHKITKRGQNVTFRCDPISEHNRLYWYRQTLGQGPEFLTYFQNEAQLEKSRLLSDRFSAERPKGSFSTLEIQRTEQGDSAMYLCASSSGQGNTGELFFGEGSRLTVL.